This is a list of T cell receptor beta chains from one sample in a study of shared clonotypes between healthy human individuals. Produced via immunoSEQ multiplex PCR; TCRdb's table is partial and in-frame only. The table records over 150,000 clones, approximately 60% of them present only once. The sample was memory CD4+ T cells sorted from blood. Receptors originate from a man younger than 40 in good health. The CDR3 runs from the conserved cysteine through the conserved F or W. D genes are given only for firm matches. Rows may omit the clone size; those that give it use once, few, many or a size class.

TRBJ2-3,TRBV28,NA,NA,CASSLSDTQYF,TGTGCCAGCAGTTTATCAGATACGCAGTATTTT
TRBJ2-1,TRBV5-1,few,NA,CASSLGTVASSYNEQFF,TGCGCCAGCAGCTTGGGGACTGTGGCGAGCTCCTACAATGAGCAGTTCTTC
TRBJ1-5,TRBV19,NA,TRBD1,CASSLRTDRGQPLRHF,TGTGCCAGTAGTCTTAGGACAGACAGGGGGCAGCCGTTACGCCATTTT
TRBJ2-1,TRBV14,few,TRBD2,CASSQVPGLAPEQFF,TGTGCCAGCAGCCAAGTACCGGGACTAGCTCCTGAGCAGTTCTTC
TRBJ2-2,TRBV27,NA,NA,CASSPSASGELFF,TGTGCCAGCAGTCCCTCGGCGTCGGGGGAGCTGTTTTTT
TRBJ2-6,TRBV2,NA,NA,CASSIGAGANVLTF,TGTGCCAGCAGTATAGGGGCTGGGGCCAACGTCCTGACTTTC
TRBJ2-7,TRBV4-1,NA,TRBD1,CASSQAGTGLYEQYF,TGCGCCAGCAGCCAAGCGGGGACAGGACTCTACGAGCAGTACTTC
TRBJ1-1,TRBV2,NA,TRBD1,CASRPDRVHTEAFF,TGTGCCAGCAGGCCGGACAGGGTTCACACTGAAGCTTTCTTT
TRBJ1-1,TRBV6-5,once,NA,CASGKTLNTEAFF,TGTGCCAGCGGGAAAACACTGAACACTGAAGCTTTCTTT
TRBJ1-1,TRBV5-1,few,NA,CASSLEIATPGTEAFF,TGCGCCAGCAGCTTGGAGATCGCGACTCCGGGCACTGAAGCTTTCTTT
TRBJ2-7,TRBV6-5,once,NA,CASSYDSGRLYEQYF,TGTGCCAGCAGTTATGATAGCGGAAGGCTCTACGAGCAGTACTTC
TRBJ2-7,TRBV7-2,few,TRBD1,CASSLKRGQGNEQYF,TGTGCCAGCAGCTTAAAGCGGGGACAGGGGAACGAGCAGTACTTC
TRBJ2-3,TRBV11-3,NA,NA,CASSSERLTDTQYF,TGTGCCAGCAGCTCAGAGAGGCTTACAGATACGCAGTATTTT
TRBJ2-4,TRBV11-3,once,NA,CASSTRTELAKNIQYF,TGTGCCAGCAGCACCCGGACTGAACTAGCCAAAAACATTCAGTACTTC
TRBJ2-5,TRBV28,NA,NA,CASSLKETQYF,TGTGCCAGCAGCCTGAAGGAGACCCAGTACTTC
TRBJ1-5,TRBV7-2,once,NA,CASSVGGGNQPQHF,TGTGCCAGCAGCGTTGGGGGCGGCAATCAGCCCCAGCATTTT
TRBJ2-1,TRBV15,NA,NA,CATSRVPRGSYNEQFF,TGTGCCACCAGCAGAGTTCCGAGGGGCTCCTACAATGAGCAGTTCTTC
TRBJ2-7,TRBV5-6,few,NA,CASSSSGVQYF,TGTGCCAGCAGCTCCTCGGGAGTGCAGTACTTC